This T cell receptor (beta chain) was documented in a study of cytotoxic CD8 clonotypes in ibrutinib-treated CLL. Depth targeted 1 in 200,000 to 1 in 1 million T cells, averaging roughly 9.7x coverage per clonotype. Profiling relied on immunoSEQ multiplex PCR, and the TCRdb table lists in-frame clones only, not all of them. The sample lists approximately 90,000 clones, around 77% occurring once. V trimming: 3 bases; J trimming: 4 bases; junction bases outside the gene matches: 5. The CDR3 length is 14 residues. The germline V gene has CDR1 KGHSH and CDR2 LQKENI. This TCR came from a human donor with chronic lymphocytic leukemia. This sample comprised PBMCs, obtained after 24 months of ibrutinib treatment. J is TRBJ2-7 and V is TRBV18, with 8 bases that match TRBD1. CDR3 amino acids: CASSPMDRAYEQYF. The DNA for the CDR3 is TGTGCCAGCTCACCCATGGACAGGGCTTACGAGCAGTACTTC.